This note documents a single TCR beta chain sequence. The clone's antigen remains unknown. Sequenced using an Illumina HiSeq 2000. The TCR beta cDNA libraries were made using 5'RACE template switching, a step that added both a universal primer site and unique molecular identifiers. cDNA synthesis was primed from the TCR beta constant segment and was followed by two successive PCR amplification steps. From the authors' description of their analysis: Reads were demultiplexed and grouped by UMI with MIGEC, and clonotypes were assembled and quantified with MiTCR. Only TCR cDNA sequences supported by at least two reads were kept to exclude erroneous sequences. Downstream repertoire analysis used the tcR package, and clonotypes were matched across fractions by CDR3 nucleotide sequence plus V segment. VDJmatch was used to annotate antigen specificity against VDJdb, with one amino acid substitution allowed in CDR3. TCRdb reprocessed the reads into one record per CDR3 protein sequence, lacking DNA. For this entry, the V and J calls and clone size follow TCRdb and not the study's own pipeline. This sample's listing comprises hundreds of thousands of distinct CDR3 sequences. The top ten clones comprise less than 7.5% of the sample.

HCMV-specific IgG was detected in serum with a commercial ELISA kit to determine HCMV serostatus. Ficoll density gradient centrifugation was used to isolate peripheral blood mononuclear cells from blood. This sample is part of a study of T cells expressing NK-cell markers (TCRdb year 2020). Background on the whole study: Three sorted T-cell subsets (CD3+CD56+NKG2C+, CD3+CD56+NKG2C- and CD3+CD56-NKG2C+) from 7 to 9 donors had their TCR beta-chain repertoires profiled. Among the eight sequenced donors, seven were HCMV-seropositive and one was HCMV-seronegative. Randomly selected healthy volunteers, three men and five women, were used as the eight sequenced donors. The libraries were sequenced on Illumina HiSeq 2000/2500, MiSeq or NextSeq, producing 2 x 150 bp reads. Points the paper makes about the study in general: Those dominant clonotypes were again the most abundant among CD3+CD56-NKG2C+ cells in four donors, at about 25-65%. In five to seven donors, the dominant CD3+CD56+NKG2C+ clonotypes were found to rank among the top 10 CD8+ clonotypes and to make up about 1.0-7.5% of CD8+ T cells. It remained unclear whether the expanded NKG2C-expressing T cell clones were specific for HCMV antigens.

The CDR3 spans 16 residues, from the cysteine through the phenylalanine. No DNA appears here. From the germline V gene, CDR1 is MNHEY and CDR2 is SVGAGI. Sample: blood T cells: a sorted CD56 or NKG2C T cell subset, CD4+ or CD8+ T cells, or bulk PBMC T cells (not recorded which). The receptor comes from a woman between 18 and 69 years old in good health. This receptor chain uses TRBV6-5 and TRBJ2-1; TCRdb designates TRBD1, a call that cannot be tested without DNA. The CDR3 is CASSYGRGYSYNEQFF.